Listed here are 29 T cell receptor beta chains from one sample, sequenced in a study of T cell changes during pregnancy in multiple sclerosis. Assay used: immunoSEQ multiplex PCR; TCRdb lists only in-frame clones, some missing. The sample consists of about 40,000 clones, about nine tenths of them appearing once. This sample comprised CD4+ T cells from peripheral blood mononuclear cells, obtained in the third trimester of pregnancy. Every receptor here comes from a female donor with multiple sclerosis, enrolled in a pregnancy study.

The CDR3 DNA reads TGTGCCAGCAGTCTGGCGGGCACCCAATCCTACGAGCAGTACTTC. Translated: CASSLAGTQSYEQYF. The chain carries TRBV5-4 and TRBJ2-7; tentatively, D is TRBD2 (5 bases). This CDR3 has 15 residues. V lost 5 bases and J lost 1, with 16 bases in between. Germline values: CDR1 SGHNT, CDR2 YYREEE (reference sequence).

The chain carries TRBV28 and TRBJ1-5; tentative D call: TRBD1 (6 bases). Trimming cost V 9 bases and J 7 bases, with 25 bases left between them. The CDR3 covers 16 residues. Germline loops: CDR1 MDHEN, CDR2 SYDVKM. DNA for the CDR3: TGTGCCAGTGATTGGTGGGGGGGCGCAAGTAGCCAGCCCCAGCATTTT. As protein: CASDWWGGASSQPQHF.

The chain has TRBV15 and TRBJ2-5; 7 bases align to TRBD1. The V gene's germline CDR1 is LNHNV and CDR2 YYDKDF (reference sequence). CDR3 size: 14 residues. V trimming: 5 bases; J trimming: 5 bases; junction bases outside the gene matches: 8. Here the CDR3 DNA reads TGTGCCACCAGCGCAGGGGGTTTTGGGGAGACCCAGTACTTC. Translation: CATSAGGFGETQYF.

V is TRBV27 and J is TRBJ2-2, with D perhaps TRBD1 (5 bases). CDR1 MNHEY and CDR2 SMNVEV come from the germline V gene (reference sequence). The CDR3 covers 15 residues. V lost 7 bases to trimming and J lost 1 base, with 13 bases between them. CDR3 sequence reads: CASTLNRRNTGELFF. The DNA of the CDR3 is TGTGCCAGCACTTTGAACAGGAGGAACACCGGGGAGCTGTTTTTT.

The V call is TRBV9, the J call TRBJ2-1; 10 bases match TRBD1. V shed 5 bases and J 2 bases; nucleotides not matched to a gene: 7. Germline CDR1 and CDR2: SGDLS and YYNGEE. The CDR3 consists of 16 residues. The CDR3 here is CASRETGTGAYNEQFF. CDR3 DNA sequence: TGTGCCAGCAGGGAAACCGGGACAGGGGCCTACAATGAGCAGTTCTTC.

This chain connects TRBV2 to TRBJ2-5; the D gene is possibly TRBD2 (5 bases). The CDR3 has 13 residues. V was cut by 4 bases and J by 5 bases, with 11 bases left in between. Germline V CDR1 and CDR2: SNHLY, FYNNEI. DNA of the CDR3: TGTGCCAGCAGTGGAAACAGAGGGGAGACCCAGTACTTC. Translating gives CASSGNRGETQYF.

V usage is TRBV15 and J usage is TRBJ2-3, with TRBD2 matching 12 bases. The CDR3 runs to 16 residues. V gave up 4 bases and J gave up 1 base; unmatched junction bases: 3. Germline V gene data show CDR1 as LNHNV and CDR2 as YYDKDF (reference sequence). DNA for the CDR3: TGTGCCACCAGCACCCGACTAGCGGGAGGCACAGATACGCAGTATTTT. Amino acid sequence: CATSTRLAGGTDTQYF.

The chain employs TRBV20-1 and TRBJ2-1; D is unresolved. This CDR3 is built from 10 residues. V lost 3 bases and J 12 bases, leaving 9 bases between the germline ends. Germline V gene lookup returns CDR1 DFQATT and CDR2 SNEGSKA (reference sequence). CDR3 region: CSASRQAQFF. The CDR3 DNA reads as TGCAGTGCTAGTAGGCAGGCGCAGTTCTTC.

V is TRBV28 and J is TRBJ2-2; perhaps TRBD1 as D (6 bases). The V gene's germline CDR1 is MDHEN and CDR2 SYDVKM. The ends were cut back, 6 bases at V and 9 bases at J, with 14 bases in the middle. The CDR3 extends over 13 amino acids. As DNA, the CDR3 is TGTGCCAGCAGCCAGGGGCGGGCCCGGGAGCTGTTTTTT. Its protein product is CASSQGRARELFF.

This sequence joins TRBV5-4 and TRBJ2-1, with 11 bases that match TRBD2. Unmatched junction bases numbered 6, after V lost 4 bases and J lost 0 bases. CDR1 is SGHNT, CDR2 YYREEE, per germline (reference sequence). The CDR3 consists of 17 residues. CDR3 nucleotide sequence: TGTGCCAGCAGCGGGGGACTAGCGGCGAGCTCCTACAATGAGCAGTTCTTC. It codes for CASSGGLAASSYNEQFF.

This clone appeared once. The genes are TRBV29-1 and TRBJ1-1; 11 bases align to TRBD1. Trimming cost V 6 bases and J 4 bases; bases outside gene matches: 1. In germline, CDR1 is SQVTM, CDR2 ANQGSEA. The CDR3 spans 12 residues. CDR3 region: CSVGTGGTEAFF. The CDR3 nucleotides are TGCAGCGTGGGGACAGGGGGCACTGAAGCTTTCTTT.

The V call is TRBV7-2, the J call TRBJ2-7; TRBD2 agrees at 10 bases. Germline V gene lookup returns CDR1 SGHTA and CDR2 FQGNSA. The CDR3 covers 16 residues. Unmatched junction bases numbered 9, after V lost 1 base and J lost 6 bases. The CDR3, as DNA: TGTGCCAGCAGCTTAGTTCCAGCGGGAGGGCCAGGCGAGCAGTACTTC. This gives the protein CASSLVPAGGPGEQYF.

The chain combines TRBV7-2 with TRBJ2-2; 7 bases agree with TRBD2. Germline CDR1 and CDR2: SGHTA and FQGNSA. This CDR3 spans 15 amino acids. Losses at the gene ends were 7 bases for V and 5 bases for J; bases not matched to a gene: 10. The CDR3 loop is CASNPLGGETGELFF. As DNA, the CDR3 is TGTGCCAGCAACCCATTGGGGGGGGAAACCGGGGAGCTGTTTTTT.

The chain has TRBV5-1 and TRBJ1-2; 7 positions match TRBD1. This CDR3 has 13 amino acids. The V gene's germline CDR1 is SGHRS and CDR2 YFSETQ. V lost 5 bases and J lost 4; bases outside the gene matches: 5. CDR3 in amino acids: CASRSTGSYGYTF. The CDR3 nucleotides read TGCGCCAGCAGATCGACAGGGAGCTATGGCTACACCTTC.

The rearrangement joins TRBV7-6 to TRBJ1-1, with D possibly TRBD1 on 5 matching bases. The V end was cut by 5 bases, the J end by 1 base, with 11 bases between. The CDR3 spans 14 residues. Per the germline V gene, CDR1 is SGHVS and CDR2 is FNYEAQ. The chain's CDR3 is CASSLPQGNTEAFF. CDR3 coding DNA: TGTGCCAGCAGCCTACCTCAGGGGAACACTGAAGCTTTCTTT.

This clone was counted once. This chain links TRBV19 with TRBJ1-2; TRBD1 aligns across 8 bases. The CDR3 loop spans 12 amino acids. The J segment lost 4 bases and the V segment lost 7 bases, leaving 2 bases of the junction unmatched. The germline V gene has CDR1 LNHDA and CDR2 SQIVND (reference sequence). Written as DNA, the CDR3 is TGTGCCAGTACCGGACAGGGCTATGGCTACACCTTC. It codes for CASTGQGYGYTF.

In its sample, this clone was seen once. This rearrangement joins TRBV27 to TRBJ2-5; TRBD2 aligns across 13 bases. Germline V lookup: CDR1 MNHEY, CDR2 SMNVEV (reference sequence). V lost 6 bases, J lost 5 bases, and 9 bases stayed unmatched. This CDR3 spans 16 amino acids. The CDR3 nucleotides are TGTGCCAGCAGCCTCGGACTAGCGGGAGTTAGGGAGACCCAGTACTTC. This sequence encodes CASSLGLAGVRETQYF.

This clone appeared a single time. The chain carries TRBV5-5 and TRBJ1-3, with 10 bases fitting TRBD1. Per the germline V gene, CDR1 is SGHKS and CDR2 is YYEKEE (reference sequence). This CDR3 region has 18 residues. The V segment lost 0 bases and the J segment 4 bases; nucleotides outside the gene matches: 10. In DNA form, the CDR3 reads TGTGCCAGCAGCTTGGCCGCCCCGGGACAGGGGTCCGGAAACACCATATATTTT. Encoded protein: CASSLAAPGQGSGNTIYF.

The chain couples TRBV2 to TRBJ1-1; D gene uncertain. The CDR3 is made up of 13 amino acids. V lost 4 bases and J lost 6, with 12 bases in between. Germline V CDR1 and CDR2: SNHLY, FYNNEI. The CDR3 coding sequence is TGTGCCAGCAGTGGGGGAGTGTGGGCTGAAGCTTTCTTT. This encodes CASSGGVWAEAFF.

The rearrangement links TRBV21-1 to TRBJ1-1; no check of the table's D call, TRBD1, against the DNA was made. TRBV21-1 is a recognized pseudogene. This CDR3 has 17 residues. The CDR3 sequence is CASSAGRDRDKYTEAFF. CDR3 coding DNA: TGTGCCAGCAGCGCTGGGAGGGACAGGGACAAATACACTGAAGCTTTCTTT.

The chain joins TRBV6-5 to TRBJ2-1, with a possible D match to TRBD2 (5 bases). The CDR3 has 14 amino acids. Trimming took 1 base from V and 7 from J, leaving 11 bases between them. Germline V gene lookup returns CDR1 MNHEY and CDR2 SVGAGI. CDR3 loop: CASSYFGVSNEQFF. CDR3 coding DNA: TGTGCCAGCAGTTACTTCGGGGTTTCGAATGAGCAGTTCTTC.

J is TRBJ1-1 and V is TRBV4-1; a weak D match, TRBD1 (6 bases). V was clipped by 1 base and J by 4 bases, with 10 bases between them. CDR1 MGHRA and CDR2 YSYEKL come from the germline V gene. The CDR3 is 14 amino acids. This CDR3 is CASSQAQGPTEAFF. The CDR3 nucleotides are TGCGCCAGCAGCCAAGCCCAGGGGCCCACTGAAGCTTTCTTT.

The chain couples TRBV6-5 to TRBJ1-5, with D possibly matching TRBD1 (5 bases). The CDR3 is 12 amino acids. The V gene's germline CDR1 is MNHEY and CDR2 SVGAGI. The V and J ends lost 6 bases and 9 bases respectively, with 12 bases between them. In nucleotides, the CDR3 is TGTGCCAGCAGCCGGGGGTCTGGGCCCCAGCATTTT. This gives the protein CASSRGSGPQHF.

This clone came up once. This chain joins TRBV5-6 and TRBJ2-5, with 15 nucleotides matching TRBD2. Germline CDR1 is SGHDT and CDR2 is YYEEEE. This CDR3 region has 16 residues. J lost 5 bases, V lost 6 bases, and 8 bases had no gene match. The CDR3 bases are TGTGCCAGCAACCCTCGGACTAGCGGGAGGGTTGAGACCCAGTACTTC. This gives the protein CASNPRTSGRVETQYF.

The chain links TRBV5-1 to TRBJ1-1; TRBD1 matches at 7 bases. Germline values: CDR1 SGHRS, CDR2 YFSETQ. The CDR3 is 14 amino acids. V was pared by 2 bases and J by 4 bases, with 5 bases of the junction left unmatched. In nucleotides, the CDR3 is TGCGCCAGCAGCTTAGGAGGGGGCAGCACTGAAGCTTTCTTT. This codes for CASSLGGGSTEAFF. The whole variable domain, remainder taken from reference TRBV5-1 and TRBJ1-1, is KAGVTQTPRYLIKTRGQQVTLSCSPISGHRSVSWYQQTPGQGLQFLFEYFSETQRNKGNFPGRFSGRQFSNSRSEMNVSTLELGDSALYLCASSLGGGSTEAFFGQGTRLTVV.

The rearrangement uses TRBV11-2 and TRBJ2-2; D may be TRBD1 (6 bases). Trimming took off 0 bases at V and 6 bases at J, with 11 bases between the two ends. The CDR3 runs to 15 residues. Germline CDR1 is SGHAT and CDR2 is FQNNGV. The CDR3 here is CASSLEGAGAGELFF. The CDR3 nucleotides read TGTGCCAGCAGCTTAGAGGGGGCCGGGGCCGGGGAGCTGTTTTTT.

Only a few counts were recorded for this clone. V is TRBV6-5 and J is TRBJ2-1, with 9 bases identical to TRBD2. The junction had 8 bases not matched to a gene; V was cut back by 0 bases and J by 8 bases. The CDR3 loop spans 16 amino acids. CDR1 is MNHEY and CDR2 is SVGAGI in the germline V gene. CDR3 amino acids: CASSYSYSGRMHEQFF. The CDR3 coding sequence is TGTGCCAGCAGTTACTCCTATAGCGGGAGAATGCATGAGCAGTTCTTC.

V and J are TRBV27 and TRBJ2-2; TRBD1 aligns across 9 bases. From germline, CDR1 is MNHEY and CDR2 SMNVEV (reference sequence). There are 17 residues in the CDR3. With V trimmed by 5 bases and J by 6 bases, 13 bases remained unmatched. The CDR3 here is CASSTPPGQGTPGELFF. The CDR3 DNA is TGTGCCAGCAGTACCCCCCCGGGACAGGGAACCCCCGGGGAGCTGTTTTTT.

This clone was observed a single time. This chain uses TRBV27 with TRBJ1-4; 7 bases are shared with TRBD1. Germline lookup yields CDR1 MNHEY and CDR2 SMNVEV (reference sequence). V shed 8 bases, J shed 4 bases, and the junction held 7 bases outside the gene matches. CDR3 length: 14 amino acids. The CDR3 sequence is CASPFAGGNEKLFF. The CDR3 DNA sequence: TGTGCCAGCCCTTTCGCAGGGGGTAATGAAAAACTGTTTTTT.